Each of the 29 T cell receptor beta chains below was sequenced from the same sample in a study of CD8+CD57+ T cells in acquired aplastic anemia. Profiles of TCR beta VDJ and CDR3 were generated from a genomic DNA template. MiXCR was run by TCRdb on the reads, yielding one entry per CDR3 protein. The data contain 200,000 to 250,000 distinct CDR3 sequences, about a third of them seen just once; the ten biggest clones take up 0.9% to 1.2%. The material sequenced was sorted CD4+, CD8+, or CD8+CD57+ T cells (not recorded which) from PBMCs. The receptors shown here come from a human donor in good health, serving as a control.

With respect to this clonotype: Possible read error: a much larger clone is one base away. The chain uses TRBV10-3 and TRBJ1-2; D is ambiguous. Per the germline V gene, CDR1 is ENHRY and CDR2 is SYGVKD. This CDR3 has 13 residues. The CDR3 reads CASSERAGSGYTF. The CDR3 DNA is TGTGCCAGCAGTGAACGGGCGGGTAGTGGCTACACCTTC.

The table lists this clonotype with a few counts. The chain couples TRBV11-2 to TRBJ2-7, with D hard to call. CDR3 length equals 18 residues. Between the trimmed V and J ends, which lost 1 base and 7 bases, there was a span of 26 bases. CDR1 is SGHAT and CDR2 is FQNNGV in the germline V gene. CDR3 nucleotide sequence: TGTGCCAGCAGCTTAGTAAAACCCCGGAGTACCCGGCAGAAAGAGCAGTACTTC. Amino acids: CASSLVKPRSTRQKEQYF.

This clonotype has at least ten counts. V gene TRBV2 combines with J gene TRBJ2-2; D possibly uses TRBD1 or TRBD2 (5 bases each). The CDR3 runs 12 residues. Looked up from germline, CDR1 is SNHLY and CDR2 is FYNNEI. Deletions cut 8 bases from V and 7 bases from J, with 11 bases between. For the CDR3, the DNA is TGTGCCAGCGGGGACCAGATCGGGGAGCTGTTTTTT. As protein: CASGDQIGELFF.

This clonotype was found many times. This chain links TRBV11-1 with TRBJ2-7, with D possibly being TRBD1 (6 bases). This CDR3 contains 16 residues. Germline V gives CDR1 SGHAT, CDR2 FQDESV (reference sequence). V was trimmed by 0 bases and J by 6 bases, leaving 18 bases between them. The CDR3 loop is CASSLAGTGFVAEQYF. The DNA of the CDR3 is TGTGCCAGCAGCTTAGCGGGAACAGGGTTTGTCGCCGAGCAGTACTTC.

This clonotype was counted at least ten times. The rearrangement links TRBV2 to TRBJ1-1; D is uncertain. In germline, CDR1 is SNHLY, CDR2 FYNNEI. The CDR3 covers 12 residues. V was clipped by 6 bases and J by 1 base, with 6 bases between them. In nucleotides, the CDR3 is TGTGCCAGCAGCCTAGGGAACACTGAAGCTTTCTTT. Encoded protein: CASSLGNTEAFF.

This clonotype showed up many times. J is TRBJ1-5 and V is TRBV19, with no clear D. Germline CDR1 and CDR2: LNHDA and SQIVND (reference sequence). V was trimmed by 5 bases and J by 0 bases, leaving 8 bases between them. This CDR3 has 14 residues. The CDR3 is CASSLSDSNQPQHF. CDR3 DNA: TGTGCCAGTAGTTTGTCGGATAGCAATCAGCCCCAGCATTTT.

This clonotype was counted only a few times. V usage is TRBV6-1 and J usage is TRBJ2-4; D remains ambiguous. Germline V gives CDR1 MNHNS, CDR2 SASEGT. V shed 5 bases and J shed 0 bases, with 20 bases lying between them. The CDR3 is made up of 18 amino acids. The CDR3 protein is CASSSTYGPILAKNIQYF. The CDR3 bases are TGTGCCAGCAGTTCTACTTACGGACCGATACTAGCCAAAAACATTCAGTACTTC.

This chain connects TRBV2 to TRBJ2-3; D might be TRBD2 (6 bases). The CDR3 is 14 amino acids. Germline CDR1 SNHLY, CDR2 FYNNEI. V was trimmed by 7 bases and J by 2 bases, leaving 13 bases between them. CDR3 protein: CASISGESTDTQYF. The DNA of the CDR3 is TGTGCCAGCATTTCGGGGGAGTCCACAGATACGCAGTATTTT.

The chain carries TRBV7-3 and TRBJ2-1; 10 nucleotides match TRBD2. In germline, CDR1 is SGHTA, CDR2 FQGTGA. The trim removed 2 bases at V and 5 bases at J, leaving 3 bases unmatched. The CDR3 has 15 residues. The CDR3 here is CASSLGTSDNNEQFF. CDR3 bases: TGTGCCAGCAGCTTAGGGACTAGCGATAACAATGAGCAGTTCTTC. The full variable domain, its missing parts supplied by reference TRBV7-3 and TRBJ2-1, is GAGVSQTPSNKVTEKGKYVELRCDPISGHTALYWYRQSLGQGPEFLIYFQGTGAADDSGLPNDRFFAVRPEGSVSTLKIQRTERGDSAVYLCASSLGTSDNNEQFFGPGTRLTVL.

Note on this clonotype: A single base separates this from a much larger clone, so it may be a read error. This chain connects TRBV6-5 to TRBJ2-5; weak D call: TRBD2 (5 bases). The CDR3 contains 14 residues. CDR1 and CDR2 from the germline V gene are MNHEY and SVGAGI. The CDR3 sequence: CASGYSASLETQYF. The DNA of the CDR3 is TGTGCCAGCGGTTACTCGGCTAGCCTTGAGACCCAGTACTTC.

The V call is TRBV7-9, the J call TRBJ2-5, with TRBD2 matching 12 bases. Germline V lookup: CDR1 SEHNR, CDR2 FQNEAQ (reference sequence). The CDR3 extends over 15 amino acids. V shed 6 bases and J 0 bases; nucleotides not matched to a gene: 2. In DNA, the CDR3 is TGTGCCAGCAGACGACTAGCGGGAGACCAAGAGACCCAGTACTTC. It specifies CASRRLAGDQETQYF.

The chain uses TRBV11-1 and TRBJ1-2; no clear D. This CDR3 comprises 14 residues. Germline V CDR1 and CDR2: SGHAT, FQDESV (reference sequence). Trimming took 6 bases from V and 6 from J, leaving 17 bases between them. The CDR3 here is CASSLKRGVHGYTF. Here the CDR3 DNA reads TGTGCCAGCAGTCTGAAACGGGGTGTCCATGGCTACACCTTC.

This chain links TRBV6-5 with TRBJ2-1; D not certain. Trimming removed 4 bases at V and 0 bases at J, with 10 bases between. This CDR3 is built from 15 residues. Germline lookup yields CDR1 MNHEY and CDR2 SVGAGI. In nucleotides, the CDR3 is TGTGCCAGCAGTTTCACGGATCCCTCCTACAATGAGCAGTTCTTC. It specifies CASSFTDPSYNEQFF.

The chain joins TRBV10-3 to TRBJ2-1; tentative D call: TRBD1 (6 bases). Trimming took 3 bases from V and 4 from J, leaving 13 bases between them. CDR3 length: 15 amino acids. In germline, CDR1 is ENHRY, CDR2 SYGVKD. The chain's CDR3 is CAISDNLGQYNEQFF. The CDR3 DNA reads TGTGCCATCAGTGATAATCTCGGACAGTACAATGAGCAGTTCTTC.

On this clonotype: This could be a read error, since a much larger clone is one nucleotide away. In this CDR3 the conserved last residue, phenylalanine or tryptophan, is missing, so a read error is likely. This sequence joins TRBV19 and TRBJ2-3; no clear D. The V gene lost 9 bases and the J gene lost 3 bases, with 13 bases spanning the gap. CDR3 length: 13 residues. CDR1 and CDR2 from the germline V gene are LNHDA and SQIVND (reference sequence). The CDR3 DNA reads TGTGCCAGCCGCGCGGCGGCAACAGATACGCAGTATCTT. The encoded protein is CASRAAATDTQYL.

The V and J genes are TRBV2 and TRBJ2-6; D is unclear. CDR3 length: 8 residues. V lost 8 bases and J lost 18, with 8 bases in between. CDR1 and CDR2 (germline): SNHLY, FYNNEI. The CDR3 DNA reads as TGTGCCAGCCGGTACCGGACTTTC. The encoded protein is CASRYRTF. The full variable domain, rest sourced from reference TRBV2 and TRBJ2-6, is EPEVTQTPSHQVTQMGQEVILRCVPISNHLYFYWYRQILGQKVEFLVSFYNNEISEKSEIFDDQFSVERPDGSNFTLKIRSTKLEDSAMYFCASRYRTFGAGSRLTVL.

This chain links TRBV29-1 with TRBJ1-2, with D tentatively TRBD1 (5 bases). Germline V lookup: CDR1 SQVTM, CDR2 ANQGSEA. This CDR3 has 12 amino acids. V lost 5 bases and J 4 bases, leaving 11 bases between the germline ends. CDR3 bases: TGCAGCGTTAATCAGGGACTCTATGGCTACACCTTC. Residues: CSVNQGLYGYTF.

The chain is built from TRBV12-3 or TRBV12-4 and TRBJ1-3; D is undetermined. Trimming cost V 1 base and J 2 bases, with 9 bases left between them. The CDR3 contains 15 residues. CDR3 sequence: CASSLVGGTGNTIYF. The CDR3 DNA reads TGTGCCAGCAGTTTAGTTGGAGGGACTGGAAACACCATATATTTT.

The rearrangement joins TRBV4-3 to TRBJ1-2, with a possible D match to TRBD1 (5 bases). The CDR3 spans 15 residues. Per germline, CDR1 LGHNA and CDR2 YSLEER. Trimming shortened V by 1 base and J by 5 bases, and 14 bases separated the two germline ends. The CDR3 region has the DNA TGCGCCAGCAGCCAAGCCAGGGACCGTTGGTATGGCTACACCTTC. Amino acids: CASSQARDRWYGYTF.

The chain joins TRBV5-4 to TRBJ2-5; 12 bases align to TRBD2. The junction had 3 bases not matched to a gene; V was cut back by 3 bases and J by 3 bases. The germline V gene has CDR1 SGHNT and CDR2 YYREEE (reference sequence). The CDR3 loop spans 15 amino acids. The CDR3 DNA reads TGTGCCAGCAGCTCCAGACTAGCGGGAGAAGAGACCCAGTACTTC. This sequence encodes CASSSRLAGEETQYF.

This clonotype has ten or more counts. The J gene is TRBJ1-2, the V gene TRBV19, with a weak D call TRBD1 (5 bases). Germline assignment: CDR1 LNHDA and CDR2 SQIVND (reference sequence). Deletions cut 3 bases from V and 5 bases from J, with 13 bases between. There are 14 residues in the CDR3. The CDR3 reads CASSIMRGRYGYTF. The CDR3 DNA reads TGTGCCAGTAGTATCATGAGGGGCCGGTATGGCTACACCTTC.

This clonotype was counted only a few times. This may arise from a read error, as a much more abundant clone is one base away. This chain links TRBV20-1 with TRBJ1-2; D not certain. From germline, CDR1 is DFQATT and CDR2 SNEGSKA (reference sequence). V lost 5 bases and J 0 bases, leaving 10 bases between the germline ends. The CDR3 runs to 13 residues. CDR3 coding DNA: TGCAGTGCTGCCTTCGGAGCTAACTATGGCTACACCTTC. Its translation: CSAAFGANYGYTF.

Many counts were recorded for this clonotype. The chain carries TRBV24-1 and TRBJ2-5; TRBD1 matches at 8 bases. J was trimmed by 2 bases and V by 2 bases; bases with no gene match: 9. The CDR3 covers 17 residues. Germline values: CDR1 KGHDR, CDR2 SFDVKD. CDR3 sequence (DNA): TGTGCCACCAGTGATTACCACCACGGGACAGGACAAGAGACCCAGTACTTC. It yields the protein CATSDYHHGTGQETQYF.

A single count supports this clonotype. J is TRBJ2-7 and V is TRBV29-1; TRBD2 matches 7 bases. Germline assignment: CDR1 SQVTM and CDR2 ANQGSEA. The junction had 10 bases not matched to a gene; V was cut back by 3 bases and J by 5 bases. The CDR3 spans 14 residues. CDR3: CSVEPRLGGNEQYF. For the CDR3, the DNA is TGCAGCGTTGAGCCCCGGTTGGGAGGGAACGAGCAGTACTTC.

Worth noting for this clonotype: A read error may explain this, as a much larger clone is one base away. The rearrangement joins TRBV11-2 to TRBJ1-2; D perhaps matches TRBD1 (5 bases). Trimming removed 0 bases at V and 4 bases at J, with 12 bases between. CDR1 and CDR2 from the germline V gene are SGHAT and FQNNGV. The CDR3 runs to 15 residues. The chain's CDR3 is CASSLELGTIYGYTF. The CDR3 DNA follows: TGTGCCAGCAGCTTAGAACTAGGGACGATCTATGGCTACACCTTC.

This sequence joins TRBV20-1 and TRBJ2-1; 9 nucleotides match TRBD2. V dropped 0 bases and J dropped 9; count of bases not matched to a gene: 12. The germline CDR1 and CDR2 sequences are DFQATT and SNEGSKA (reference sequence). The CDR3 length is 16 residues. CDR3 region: CSARESGGRAYGEQFF. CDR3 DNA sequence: TGCAGTGCTAGAGAGTCTGGCGGGAGGGCCTACGGTGAGCAGTTCTTC.

The CDR3: CASSFLGLGNTEAFF. Written as DNA, the CDR3 is TGTGCCAGCAGCTTTTTAGGGCTTGGGAACACTGAAGCTTTCTTT. This chain links TRBV7-3 with TRBJ1-1; unclear D gene. The CDR3 covers 15 residues. Trimming removed 3 bases from V and 1 base from J, with 12 bases in between. Germline values: CDR1 SGHTA, CDR2 FQGTGA.

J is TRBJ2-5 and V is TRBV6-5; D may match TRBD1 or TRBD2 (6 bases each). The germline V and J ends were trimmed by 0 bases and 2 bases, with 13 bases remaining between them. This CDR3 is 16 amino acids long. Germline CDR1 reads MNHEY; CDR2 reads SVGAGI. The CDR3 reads CASSYSSRGAQETQYF. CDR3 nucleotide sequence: TGTGCCAGCAGTTACTCGAGTAGGGGGGCTCAAGAGACCCAGTACTTC.

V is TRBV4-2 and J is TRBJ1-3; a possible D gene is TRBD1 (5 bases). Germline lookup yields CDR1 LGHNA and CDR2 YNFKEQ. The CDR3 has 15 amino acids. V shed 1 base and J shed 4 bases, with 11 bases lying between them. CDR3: CASSQGEGAGNTIYF. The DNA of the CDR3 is TGTGCCAGCAGCCAAGGTGAAGGGGCCGGAAACACCATATATTTT.